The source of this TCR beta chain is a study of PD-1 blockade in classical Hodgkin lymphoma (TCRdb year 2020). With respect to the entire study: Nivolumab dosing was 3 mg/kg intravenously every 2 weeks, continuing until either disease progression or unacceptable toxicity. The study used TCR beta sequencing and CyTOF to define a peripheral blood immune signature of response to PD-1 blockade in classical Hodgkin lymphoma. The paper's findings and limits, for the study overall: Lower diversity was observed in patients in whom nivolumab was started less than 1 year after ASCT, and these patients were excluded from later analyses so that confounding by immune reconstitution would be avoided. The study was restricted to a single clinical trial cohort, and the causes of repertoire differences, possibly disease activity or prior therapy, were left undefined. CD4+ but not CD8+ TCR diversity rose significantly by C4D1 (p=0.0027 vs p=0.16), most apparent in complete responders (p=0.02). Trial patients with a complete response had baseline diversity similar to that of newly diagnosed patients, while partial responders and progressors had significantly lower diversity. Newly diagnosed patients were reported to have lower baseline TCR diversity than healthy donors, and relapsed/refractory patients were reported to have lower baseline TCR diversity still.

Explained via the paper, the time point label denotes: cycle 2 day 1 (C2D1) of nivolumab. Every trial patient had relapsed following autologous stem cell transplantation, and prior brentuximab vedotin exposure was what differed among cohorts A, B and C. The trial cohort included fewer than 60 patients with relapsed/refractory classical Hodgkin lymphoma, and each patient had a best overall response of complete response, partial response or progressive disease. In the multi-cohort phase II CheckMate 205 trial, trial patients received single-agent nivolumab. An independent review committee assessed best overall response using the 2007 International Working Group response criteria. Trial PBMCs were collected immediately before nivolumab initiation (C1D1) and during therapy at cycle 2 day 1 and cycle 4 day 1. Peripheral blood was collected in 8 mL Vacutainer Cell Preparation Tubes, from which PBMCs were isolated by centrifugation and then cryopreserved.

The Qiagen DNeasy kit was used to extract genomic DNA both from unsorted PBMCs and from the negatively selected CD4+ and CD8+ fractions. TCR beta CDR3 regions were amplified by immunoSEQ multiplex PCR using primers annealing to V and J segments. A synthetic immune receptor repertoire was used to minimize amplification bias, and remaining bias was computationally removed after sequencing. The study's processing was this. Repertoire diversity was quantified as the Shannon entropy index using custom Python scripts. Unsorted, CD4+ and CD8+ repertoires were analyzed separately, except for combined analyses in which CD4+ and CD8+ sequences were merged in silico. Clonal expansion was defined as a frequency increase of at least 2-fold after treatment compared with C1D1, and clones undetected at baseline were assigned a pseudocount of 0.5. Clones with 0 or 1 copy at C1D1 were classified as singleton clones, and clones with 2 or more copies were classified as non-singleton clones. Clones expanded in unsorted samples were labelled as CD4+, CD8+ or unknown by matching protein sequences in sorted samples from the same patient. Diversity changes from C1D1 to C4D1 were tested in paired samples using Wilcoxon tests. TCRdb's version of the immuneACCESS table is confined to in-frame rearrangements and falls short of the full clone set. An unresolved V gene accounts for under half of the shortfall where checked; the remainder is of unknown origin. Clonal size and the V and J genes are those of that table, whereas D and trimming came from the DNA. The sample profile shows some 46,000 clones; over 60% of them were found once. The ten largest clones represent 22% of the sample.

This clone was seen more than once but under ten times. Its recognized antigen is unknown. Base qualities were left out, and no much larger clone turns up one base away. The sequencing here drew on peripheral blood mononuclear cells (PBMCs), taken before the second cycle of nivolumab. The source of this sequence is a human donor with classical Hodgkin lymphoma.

Here is the DNA: TGTGCCAGCAGCCAGGGACAGGATTCACCCCTCCACTTT. Its protein product is CASSQGQDSPLHF. This chain is built from TRBV4-2 and TRBJ1-6; TRBD1 aligns with 8 central bases. V ends up 3 bases short and J 8 bases short, with an unmatched junction base count of 0. CDR1 and CDR2, looked up from the germline V gene, are LGHNA and YNFKEQ. The CDR3 numbers 13 residues from cysteine through phenylalanine. CDR3 DNA only is kept here, 39 bases in frame from base 1.